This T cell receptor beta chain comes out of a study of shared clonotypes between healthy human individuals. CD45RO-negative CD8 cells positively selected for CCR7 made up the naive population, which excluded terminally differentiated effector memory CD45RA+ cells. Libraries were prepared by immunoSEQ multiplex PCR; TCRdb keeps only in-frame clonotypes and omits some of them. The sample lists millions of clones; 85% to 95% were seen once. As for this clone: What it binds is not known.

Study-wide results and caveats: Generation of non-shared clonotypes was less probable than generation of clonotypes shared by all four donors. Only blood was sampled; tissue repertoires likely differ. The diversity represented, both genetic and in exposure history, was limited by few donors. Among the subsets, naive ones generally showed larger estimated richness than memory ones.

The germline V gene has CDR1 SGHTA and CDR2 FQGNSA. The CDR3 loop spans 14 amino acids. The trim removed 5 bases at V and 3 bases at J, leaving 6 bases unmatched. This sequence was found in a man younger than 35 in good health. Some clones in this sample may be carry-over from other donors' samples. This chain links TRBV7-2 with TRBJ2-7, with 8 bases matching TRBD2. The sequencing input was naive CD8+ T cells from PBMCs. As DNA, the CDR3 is TGTGCCAGCAGCCCCAGGACTAGCCTCTACGAGCAGTACTTC. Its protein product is CASSPRTSLYEQYF.